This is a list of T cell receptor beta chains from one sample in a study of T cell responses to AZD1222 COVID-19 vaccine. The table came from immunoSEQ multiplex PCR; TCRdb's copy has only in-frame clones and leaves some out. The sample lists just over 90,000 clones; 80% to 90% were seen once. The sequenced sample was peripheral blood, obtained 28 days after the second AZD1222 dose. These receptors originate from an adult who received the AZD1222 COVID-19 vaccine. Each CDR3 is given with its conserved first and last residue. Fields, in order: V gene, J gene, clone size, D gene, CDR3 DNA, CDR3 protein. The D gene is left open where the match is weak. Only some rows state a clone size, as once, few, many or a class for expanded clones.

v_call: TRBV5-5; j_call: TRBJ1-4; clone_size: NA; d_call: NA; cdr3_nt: TGTGCCAGCAGCTTGGTTTCGCAGGGACGAGGGGAAAAACTGTTTTTT; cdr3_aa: CASSLVSQGRGEKLFF
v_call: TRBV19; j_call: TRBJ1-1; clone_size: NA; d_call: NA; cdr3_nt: TGTGCCAGTAGCCCCGGGGCTCTGGGCACTGAAGCTTTCTTT; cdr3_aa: CASSPGALGTEAFF
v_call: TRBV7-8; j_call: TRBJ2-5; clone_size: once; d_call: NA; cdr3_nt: TGTGCCAGCAGCCCTGCATTGCCGACCCAGTACTTC; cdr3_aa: CASSPALPTQYF
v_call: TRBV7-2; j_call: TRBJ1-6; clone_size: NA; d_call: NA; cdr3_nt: TGTGCCAGCAGCTTAGGGCAGGGTGTTTCACCCCTCCACTTT; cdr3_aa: CASSLGQGVSPLHF
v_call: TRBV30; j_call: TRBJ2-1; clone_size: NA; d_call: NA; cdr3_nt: TGTGCCTGGAACCCGGGGGCCTCATACAATGAGCAGTTCTTC; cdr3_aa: CAWNPGASYNEQFF
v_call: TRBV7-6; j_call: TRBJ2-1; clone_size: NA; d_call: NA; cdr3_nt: TGTGCCAGCAGCTTATCCCCCAGCGGGTTCACCTACAATGAGCAGTTCTTC; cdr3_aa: CASSLSPSGFTYNEQFF
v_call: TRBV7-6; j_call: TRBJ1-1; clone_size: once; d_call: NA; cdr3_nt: TGTGCCAGCAGCTTTGGGGGGTCTGAAGCTTTCTTT; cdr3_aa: CASSFGGSEAFF
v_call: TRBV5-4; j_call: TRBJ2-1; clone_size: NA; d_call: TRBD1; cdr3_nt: TGTGCCAGCAGCTCAACAAACAGGGGTTCCTACAATGAGCAGTTCTTC; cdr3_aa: CASSSTNRGSYNEQFF
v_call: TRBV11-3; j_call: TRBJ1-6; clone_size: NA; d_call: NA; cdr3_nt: TGTGCCAGCAGCTTCGGGAGAGACAATTCACCCCTCCACTTT; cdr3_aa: CASSFGRDNSPLHF
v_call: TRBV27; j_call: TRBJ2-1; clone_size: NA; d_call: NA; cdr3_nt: TGTGCCAGCAGTTTCGGGCAGGTATACAATGAGCAGTTCTTC; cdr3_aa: CASSFGQVYNEQFF
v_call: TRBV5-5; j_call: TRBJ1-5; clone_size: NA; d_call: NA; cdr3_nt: TGTGCCAGCAGCCCGCGTACAGGGAGAAGCAATCAGCCCCAGCATTTT; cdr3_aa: CASSPRTGRSNQPQHF
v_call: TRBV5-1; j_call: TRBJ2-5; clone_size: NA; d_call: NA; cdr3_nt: TGCGCCAGCAGCCCCCTTACGGGGTACCAAGAGACCCAGTACTTC; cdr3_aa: CASSPLTGYQETQYF
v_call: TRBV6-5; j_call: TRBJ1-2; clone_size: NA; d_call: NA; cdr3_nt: TGTGCCAGCAGTTACAATGTAGGGGATCCCCCCTATGGCTACACCTTC; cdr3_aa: CASSYNVGDPPYGYTF
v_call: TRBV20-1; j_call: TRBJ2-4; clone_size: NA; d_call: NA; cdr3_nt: TGCAGTGCTTCCGGCCGTAACATTCAGTACTTC; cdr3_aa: CSASGRNIQYF
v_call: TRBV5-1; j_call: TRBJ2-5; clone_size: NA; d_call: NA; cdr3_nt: TGCGCCAGCAGCTTAGAAGGTCGACGAGAGACCCAGTACTTC; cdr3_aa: CASSLEGRRETQYF
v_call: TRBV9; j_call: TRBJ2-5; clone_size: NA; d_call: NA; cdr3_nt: TGTGCCAGCAGCGTAGCAATAGTGGGGGAGACCCAGTACTTC; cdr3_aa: CASSVAIVGETQYF
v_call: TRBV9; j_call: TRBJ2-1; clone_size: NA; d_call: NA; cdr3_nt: TGTGCCAGCAGCACCCTCGGGACTTTCAACAATGAGCAGTTCTTC; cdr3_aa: CASSTLGTFNNEQFF
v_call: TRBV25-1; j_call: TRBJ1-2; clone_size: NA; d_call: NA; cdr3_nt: TGTGCCAGCATCGGGCAGACTAACTATGGCTACACCTTC; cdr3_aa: CASIGQTNYGYTF
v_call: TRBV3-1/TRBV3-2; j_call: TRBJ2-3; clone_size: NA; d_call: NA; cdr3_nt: TGTGCCAGCAGCCAAGGGAGGCGTGGGGCGCACGACACAGATACGCAGTATTTT; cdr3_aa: CASSQGRRGAHDTDTQYF
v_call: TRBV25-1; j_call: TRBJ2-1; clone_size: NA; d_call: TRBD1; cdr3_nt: TGTGCCAGCAGTCATTTTTACCCGGGACAGGTTGGCTACAATGAGCAGTTCTTC; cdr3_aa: CASSHFYPGQVGYNEQFF
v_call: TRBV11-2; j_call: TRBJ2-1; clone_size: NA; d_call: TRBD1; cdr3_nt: TGTGCCAGCAGCTCGACAACAGGGGGCTCCTACAATGAGCAGTTCTTC; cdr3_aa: CASSSTTGGSYNEQFF
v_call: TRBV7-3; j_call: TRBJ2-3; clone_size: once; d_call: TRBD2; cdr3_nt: TGTGCCAGCAGCCCGATGGCCGGACTAGCGGGAGGTCCGCAGTATTTT; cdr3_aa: CASSPMAGLAGGPQYF
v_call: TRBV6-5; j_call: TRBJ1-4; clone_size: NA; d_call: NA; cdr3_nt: TGTGCCAGCAGTAGACAGCATAATGAAAAACTGTTTTTT; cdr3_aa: CASSRQHNEKLFF
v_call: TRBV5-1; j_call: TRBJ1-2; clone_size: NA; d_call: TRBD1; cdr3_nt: TGCGCCAGCAGCATAACCGGGACAGGGGGATTAATAGCCTATGGCTACACCTTC; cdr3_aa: CASSITGTGGLIAYGYTF
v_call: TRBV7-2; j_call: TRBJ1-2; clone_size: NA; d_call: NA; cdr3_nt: TGTGCCAGCAGCTTAGCCGGTCTTGCTGGGTATGGCTACACCTTC; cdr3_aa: CASSLAGLAGYGYTF
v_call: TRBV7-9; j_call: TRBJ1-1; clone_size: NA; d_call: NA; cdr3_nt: TGTGCCAGCAGCCTAGGACAGGAAGCTTTCTTT; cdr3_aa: CASSLGQEAFF
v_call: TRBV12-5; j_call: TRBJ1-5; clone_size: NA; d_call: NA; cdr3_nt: TGTGCTAGTGGTTTGCACGGACTAGCTGGTCAGCCCCAGCATTTT; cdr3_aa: CASGLHGLAGQPQHF
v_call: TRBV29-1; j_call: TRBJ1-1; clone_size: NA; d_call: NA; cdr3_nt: TGCAGCGTTGTCCCCCACCCGTCGGAGGGGATGAACACTGAAGCTTTCTTT; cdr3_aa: CSVVPHPSEGMNTEAFF
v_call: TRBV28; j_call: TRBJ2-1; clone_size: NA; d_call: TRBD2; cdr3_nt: TGTGCCACCGTGGGACTAGCGGAGGTAGGGTTCTTC; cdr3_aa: CATVGLAEVGFF
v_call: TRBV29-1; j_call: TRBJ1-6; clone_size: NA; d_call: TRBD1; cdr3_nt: TGCAGCGTTCGAGACAGGGCCGAATATTCACCCCTCCACTTT; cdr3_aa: CSVRDRAEYSPLHF
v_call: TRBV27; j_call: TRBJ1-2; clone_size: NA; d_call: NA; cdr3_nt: TGTGCCAGCAGCCCTACGCGGGGGGTCGGCTACACCTTC; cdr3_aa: CASSPTRGVGYTF
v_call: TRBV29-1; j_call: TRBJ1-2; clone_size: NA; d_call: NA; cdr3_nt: TGCAGCGTTTCATCAGGGTTCTATGGCTACACCTTC; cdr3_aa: CSVSSGFYGYTF
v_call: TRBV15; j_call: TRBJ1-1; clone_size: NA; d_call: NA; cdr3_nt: TGTGCCACCAGCAGCCCCCAAACGACGGTACGGACTTTCTTT; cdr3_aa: CATSSPQTTVRTFF
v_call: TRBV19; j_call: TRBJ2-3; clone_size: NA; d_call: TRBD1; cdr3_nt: TGTGCCACCAGGGACAGGAGCTATTCCACAGATACGCAGTATTTT; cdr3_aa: CATRDRSYSTDTQYF
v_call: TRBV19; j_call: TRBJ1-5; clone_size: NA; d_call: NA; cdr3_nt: TGTGCCAGTAGTATAGCCCTCGACAGGCTGGGTTGGCCCCAGCATTTT; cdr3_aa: CASSIALDRLGWPQHF
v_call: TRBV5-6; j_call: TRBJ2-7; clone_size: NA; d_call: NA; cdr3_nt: TGTGCCAGCAGCTTGGACCTTTTGTACGAGCAGTACTTC; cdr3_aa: CASSLDLLYEQYF
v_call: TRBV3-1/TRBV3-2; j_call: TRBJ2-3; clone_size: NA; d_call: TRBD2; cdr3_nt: TGTGCCAGCAGCCCTGTAGAAGCTAGCGGGAGGGCGGGCACAGATACGCAGTATTTT; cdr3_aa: CASSPVEASGRAGTDTQYF
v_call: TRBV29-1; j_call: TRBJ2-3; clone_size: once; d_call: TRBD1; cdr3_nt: TGCAGCGTTGTTGCGAGAGACAGGGGGGGAACAGATACGCAGTATTTT; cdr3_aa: CSVVARDRGGTDTQYF
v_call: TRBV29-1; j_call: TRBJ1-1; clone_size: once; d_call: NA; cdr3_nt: TGCAGCGTTACAGGGATCACTGAAGCTTTCTTT; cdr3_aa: CSVTGITEAFF
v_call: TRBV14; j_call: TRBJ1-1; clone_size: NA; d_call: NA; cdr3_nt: TGTGCCAGCAGCCAAGAGGTTCGGGGTGAAGCTTTCTTT; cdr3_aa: CASSQEVRGEAFF
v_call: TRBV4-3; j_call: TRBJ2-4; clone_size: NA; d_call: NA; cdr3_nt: TGCGCCAGCAGCCAATCGGGGCCTGACTCGTGGGGAAACATTCAGTACTTC; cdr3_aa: CASSQSGPDSWGNIQYF